These T cell receptor beta chains were read from a single sample in a study of cytomegalovirus exposure and HLA in healthy donors. The repertoire was sequenced with immunoSEQ multiplex PCR; TCRdb's copy has only in-frame clones and lacks some. The data hold 150,000 to 200,000 clones, with 65% to 90% observed a single time. Sample: PBMCs. The source is a human donor in good health. Both conserved end residues are part of each CDR3. The order of the fields is clone size, D gene, V gene, J gene, CDR3 DNA, CDR3 protein. D genes are given only for firm matches. Size is omitted from some rows. Given values are once, few, many or a class for expanded clones.

-	-	TRBV2	TRBJ1-5	TGTGCCAGCAGTGCTTCCAGTCTGAGCAATCAGCCCCAGCATTTT	CASSASSLSNQPQHF
few	-	TRBV7-2	TRBJ1-1	TGTGCCAGCAGCTTAGGAGGGATCGGCACTGAAGCTTTCTTT	CASSLGGIGTEAFF
-	TRBD2	TRBV11-3	TRBJ2-2	TGTGCCAGCAGCGCTACGGGGGGGACCGGGGAGCTGTTTTTT	CASSATGGTGELFF
-	-	TRBV7-2	TRBJ2-1	TGTGCCAGCAGCTTAGAAGTTCCGAGGCAGCTCTTC	CASSLEVPRQLF
-	-	TRBV4-3	TRBJ1-1	TGCGCCAGCAGCCAAGATCTGGCGGGAGGTGGAACTGAAGCTTTCTTT	CASSQDLAGGGTEAFF
-	TRBD2	TRBV5-3	TRBJ2-3	TGTGCCAGAAGCTTGGAGGCGGGGGGAATTTCGGTCGCAGATACGCAGTATTTT	CARSLEAGGISVADTQYF
-	TRBD2	TRBV5-1	TRBJ2-3	TGCGCCAGCAGCTTCGATCTAGCGGGGGGGCCGGGGACAGATACGCAGTATTTT	CASSFDLAGGPGTDTQYF
few	TRBD2	TRBV4-2	TRBJ2-1	TGTGCCAGCAGCCAAGGGACTAGCGCCCACAATGAGCAGTTCTTC	CASSQGTSAHNEQFF
-	TRBD2	TRBV4-3	TRBJ2-1	TGCGCCAGCAGCCAAGAGGCGACTAGCGGCTCCTACAATGAGCAGTTCTTC	CASSQEATSGSYNEQFF
-	-	TRBV25-1	TRBJ2-5	TGTGCCAGCAGTGTAACAGTCCGGGAGACCCAGTACTTC	CASSVTVRETQYF
-	TRBD1	TRBV28	TRBJ1-6	TGTGCCAGCAGTCCGCCGACAGGGGCTGGATCACCCCTCCACTTT	CASSPPTGAGSPLHF
-	TRBD1	TRBV5-6	TRBJ2-5	TGTGCCAGCAACAGGGGGCCGGAGACCCAGTACTTC	CASNRGPETQYF
once	TRBD2	TRBV9	TRBJ2-3	TGTGCCAGCAGCGTAGGTAGCGGGGGGGAAGATACGCAGTATTTT	CASSVGSGGEDTQYF
-	-	TRBV19	TRBJ1-1	TGTGCCAGTAAAACCCGGGGAGATAACACTGAAGCTTTCTTT	CASKTRGDNTEAFF
-	-	TRBV12-5	TRBJ1-4	TGTGTTAGTGGTTTGGATCCAGGCGAAAAACTGTTTTTT	CVSGLDPGEKLFF
-	TRBD2	TRBV9	TRBJ2-3	TGTGCCAGCAGCGTTGGGGGGGGAGGTACAGATACGCAGTATTTT	CASSVGGGGTDTQYF
few	-	TRBV2	TRBJ2-7	TGTGCCAGCAGTGTTACATACGAGCAGTACTTC	CASSVTYEQYF
-	TRBD1	TRBV19	TRBJ1-5	TGTGCCAGTAGTATAGTCGGACAGGGAGTCGGTGCGGCTCAGCCCCAGCATTTT	CASSIVGQGVGAAQPQHF
-	TRBD1	TRBV7-9	TRBJ2-3	TGTGCCAGCAGCTTAGCTACAGGGGAGACCACAGATACGCAGTATTTT	CASSLATGETTDTQYF
few	TRBD1	TRBV4-1	TRBJ1-3	TGCGCCAGCAGCCAAGTCCAGACAGGGGTAGCTGGAAACACCATATATTTT	CASSQVQTGVAGNTIYF
-	-	TRBV10-3	TRBJ1-2	TGTGCCATCAGTGAGTTTCCGGGGAACTATGGCTACACCTTC	CAISEFPGNYGYTF